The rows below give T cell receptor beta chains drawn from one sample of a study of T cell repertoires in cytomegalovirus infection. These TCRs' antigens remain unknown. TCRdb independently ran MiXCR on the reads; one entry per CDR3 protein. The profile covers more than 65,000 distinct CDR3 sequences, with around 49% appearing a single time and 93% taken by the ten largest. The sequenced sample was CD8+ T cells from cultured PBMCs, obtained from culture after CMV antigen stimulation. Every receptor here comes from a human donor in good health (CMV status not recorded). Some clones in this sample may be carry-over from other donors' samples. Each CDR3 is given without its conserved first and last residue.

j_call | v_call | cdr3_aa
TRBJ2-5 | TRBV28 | ASSFPGLAGRGETQY
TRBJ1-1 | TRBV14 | ASSPTRQGRAF
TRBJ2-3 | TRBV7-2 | ASSLEISGSVADTQY
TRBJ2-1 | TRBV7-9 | ASRPKKGSNEQF
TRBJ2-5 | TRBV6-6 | ASSLIDIAGGPFPSVFETQY
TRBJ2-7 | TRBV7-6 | ASSLVPGTDNPYEQY
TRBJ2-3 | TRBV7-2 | ASTPLTTDTQY
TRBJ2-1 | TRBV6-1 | ASSEAGGGRVHEQF
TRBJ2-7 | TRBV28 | ASSWEGVYEQY
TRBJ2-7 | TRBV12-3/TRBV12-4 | ANSPRLAGAVRYEQY
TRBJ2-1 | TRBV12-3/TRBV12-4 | ASSLSVYPYNEQF
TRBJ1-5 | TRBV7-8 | ASSLAQGEVRQPQH
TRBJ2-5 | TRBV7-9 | ASSRIDRGYPQETQY
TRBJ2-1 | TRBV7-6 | ASSIPGTGGADNEQF
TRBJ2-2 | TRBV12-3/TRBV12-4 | ASSKGGPGELF
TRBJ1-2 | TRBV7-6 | ASSLATTGMENGYT
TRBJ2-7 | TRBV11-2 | ASSLRGRELDEQY
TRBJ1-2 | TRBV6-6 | ASGTGGPNYGYT
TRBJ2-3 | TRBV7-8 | ASSLVAGGTRTDTQY
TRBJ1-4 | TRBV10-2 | ASSEEEARREKLF
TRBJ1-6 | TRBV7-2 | ASSFFRRDRGYNSPLH
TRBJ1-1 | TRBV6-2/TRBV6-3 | ASRNPSGANTEAF
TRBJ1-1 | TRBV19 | ASSNPPGTEAF
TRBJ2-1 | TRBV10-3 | AISERFYDLRHNEQF
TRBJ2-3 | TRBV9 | ASSVGDTQY
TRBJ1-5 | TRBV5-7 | ASSFTEDLRGNQPQH
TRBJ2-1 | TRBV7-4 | ASRPGTSGNEQF
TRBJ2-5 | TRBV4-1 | ASSQVPMGLIQETQY
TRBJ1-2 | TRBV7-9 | ASSSKGLGGYT
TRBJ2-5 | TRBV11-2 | AGSFWQHNEQETQY
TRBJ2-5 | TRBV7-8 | ASSPSGEGRETQY
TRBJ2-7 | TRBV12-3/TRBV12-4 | ASSLGQFYEQY
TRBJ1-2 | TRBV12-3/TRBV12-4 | ASRSTGTAIPRTYGYT
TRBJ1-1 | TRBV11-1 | ASSPGTGALLDTEAF
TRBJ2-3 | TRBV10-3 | AISALAGTDTQY
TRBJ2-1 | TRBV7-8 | ASSTGGSYNEQF
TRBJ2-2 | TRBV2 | ASSEVRGVTGELF
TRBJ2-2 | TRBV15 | ATSGQGTGELF
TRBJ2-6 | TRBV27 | ASSSLSGANVLT
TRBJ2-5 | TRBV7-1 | ASSRPLGLAGEETQY
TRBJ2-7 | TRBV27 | ASSVGQGGEQY
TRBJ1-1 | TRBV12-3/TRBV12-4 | ASSLHLGGGTEAF
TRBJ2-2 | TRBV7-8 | ASSLALAGGSEPGELF
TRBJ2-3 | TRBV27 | ASSLSGGARSIGQY
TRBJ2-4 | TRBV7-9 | ASTNAPYQH
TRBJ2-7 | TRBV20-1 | STRGQGLREQY
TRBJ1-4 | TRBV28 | ASSTAGSTNEKLF
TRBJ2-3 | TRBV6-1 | ASSGLGNTDTQY
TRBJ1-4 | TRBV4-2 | ASSQELRDVTH
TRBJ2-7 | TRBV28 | ASSPLTGVSYEQY
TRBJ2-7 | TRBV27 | ASRAGTSGMYEQY
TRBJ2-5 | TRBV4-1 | ASSQAIRTSSGETQY
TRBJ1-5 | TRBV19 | ASSTVALGQPQH
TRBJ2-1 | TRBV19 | ASSHGGYNEQF
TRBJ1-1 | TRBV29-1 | SAQNWNTEAF
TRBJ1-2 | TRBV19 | ASRGPSDYGYT
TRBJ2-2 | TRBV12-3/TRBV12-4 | ASSTAGGSGELF
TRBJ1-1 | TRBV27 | ASSLSTGAWNTEAF
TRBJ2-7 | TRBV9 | ASSPGTSGSNEQY
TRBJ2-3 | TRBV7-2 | ASSLVPSTDTQY